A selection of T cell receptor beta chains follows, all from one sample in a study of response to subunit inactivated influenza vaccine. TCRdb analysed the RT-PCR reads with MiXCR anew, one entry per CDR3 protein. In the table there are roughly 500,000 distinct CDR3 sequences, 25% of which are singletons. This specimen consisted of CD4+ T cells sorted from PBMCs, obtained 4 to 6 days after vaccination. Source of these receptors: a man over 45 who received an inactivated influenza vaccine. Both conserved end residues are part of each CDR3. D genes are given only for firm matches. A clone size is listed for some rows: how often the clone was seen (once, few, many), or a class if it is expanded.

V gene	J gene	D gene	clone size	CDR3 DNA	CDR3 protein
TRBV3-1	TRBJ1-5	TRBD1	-	TGTGCCAGCAGCCAAGGGGGGACAGGGGCTTATAGCAATCAGCCCCAGCATTTT	CASSQGGTGAYSNQPQHF
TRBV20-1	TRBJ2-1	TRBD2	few	TGCAGTGCTAGTCCTTCTAGCGGACTTTACAATGAGCAGTTCTTC	CSASPSSGLYNEQFF
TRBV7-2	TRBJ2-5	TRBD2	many	TGTGCCAGCAGCCCCCAGGCAGGGGGATTGCAGCGGGGGGGTAAGACCCAGTACTTC	CASSPQAGGLQRGGKTQYF
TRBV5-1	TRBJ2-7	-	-	TGCGCCAGCAGCTCAACGGGACGGACCTACGAGCAGTACTTC	CASSSTGRTYEQYF
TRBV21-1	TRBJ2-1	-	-	TGTGCCAGCGACAGGGGGCGATACAATGAGCAGTTCTTC	CASDRGRYNEQFF
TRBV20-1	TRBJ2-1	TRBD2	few	TGCAGTTCTACTAGCGGGAGTTTTTACAATGAGCAGTTCTTC	CSSTSGSFYNEQFF
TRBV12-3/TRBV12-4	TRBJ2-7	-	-	TGTGCCAGCAGACGGGACACCGGGGAGCAGTACTTC	CASRRDTGEQYF
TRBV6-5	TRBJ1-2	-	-	TGTGCCAGCAGGAACGCCCCGAAGGGGCCGACCTATGGCTACACCTTC	CASRNAPKGPTYGYTF
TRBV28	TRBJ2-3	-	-	TGTGCCAGCAAGGGCTCCGATACGCAGTATTTT	CASKGSDTQYF
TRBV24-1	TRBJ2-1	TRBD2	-	TGTGCCACCAGTGATAGACTAGCGGGAGATTTTGAGCAGTTCTTC	CATSDRLAGDFEQFF
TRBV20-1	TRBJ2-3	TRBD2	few	TGCAGTGCTAGAGACGGAACGGGACTAGCGGGGGGCTCCACGCAGTATTTT	CSARDGTGLAGGSTQYF
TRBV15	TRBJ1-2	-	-	TGTGCCACCAGCAGAGATGTAAATAACTATGGCTACACCTTC	CATSRDVNNYGYTF
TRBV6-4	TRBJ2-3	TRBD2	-	TGTGCCAGCAGTCTGCCCCCCAGAATAGGGCTTTCGTGGACTAGCGGCCCCACAGATACGCAGTATTTT	CASSLPPRIGLSWTSGPTDTQYF
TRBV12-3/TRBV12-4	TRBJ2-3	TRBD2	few	TGTGCCAGCAGTTTCTCTAGCGGGAGGGCGAATACGCAGTATTTT	CASSFSSGRANTQYF
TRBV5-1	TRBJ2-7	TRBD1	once	TGCGCCAGCAGCACGCGGGGACCGGGACAGGGGTTGTACGAGCAGTACTTC	CASSTRGPGQGLYEQYF
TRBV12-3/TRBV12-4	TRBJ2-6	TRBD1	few	TGTGCCAGCAGTTTAGGCAGGGGGCGGGCCAACGTCCTGACTTTC	CASSLGRGRANVLTF
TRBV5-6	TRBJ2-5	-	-	TGTGCCAGCAGCCAACCGACGCGGGCCAAAGAGACCCAGTACTTC	CASSQPTRAKETQYF
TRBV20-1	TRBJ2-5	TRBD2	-	TGCAGTGCTAGCCCTACTAGCGGGGGCCAAGAGACCCAGTACTTC	CSASPTSGGQETQYF
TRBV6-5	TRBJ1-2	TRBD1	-	TGTGCCAGCAGTTACTCGAAGCAGGGGGTAAACTATGGCTACACCTTC	CASSYSKQGVNYGYTF
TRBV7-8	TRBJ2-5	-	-	TGTGCCAGCAGCTCCCAACTCCAAGAGACCCAGTACTTC	CASSSQLQETQYF
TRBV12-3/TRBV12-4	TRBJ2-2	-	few	TGTGCCAGCAGTTTCGGGGGAATCGGGGAGCTGTTTTTT	CASSFGGIGELFF
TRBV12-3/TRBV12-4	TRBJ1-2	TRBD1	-	TGTGCCAGCACCCTCGGGACAGGGGGCGGGAGTGGCTACACCTTC	CASTLGTGGGSGYTF
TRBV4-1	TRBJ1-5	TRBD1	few	TGCGCCAGCAGCCAAGATGAGAACAGGGGGCATCAGCCCCAGCATTTT	CASSQDENRGHQPQHF
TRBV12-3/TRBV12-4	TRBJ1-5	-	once	TGTGCCAGCAGTTTAATGGGAGTGGGTAATCAGCCCCAGCATTTT	CASSLMGVGNQPQHF
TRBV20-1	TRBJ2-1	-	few	TGCAGTGCCCCCCGGGTTAGGTTTAGCAATGAGCAGTTCTTC	CSAPRVRFSNEQFF
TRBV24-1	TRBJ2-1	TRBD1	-	TGTGCCACCGGATACCCGGGACAGAGCTTCAATGAGCAGTTCTTC	CATGYPGQSFNEQFF
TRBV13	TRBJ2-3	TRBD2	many	TGTGCCAGCAGCTCGTCGACTAGCGGGGGGGTCCGCCCTAATACGCAGTATTTT	CASSSSTSGGVRPNTQYF
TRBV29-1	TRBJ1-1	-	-	TGCAGCGTTGAAGGGGCAGGCAACACTGAAGCTTTCTTT	CSVEGAGNTEAFF
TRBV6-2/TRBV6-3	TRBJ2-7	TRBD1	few	TGTGCCAGCAGTATCGGGACAGCCTCCTACGAGCAGTACTTC	CASSIGTASYEQYF
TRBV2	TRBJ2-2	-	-	TGTGCCAGCAGTGAAGGATTCGGGGTCGGGGAGCTGTTTTTT	CASSEGFGVGELFF
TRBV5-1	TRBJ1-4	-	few	TGCGCCAGCAGCTTGGCCGTGGAGGGTGAAAAACTGTTTTTT	CASSLAVEGEKLFF
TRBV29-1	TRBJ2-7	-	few	TGCAGCGTTGAAGAGAACAGCAACGAGCAGTACTTC	CSVEENSNEQYF
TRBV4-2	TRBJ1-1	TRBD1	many	TGTGCCAGCAGCCGATCGACAGGGGTGAACACTGAAGCTTTCTTT	CASSRSTGVNTEAFF
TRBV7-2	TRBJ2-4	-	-	TGTGCCAGCGTTAAGGGAAACATTCAGTACTTC	CASVKGNIQYF
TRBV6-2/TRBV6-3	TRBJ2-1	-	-	TGTGCCAGCAGTTACGCGGGACCCCGGCGGCAGTTCTTC	CASSYAGPRRQFF
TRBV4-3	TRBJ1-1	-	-	TGCGCCAGCAGCCAAGTCACGGCGGGCACTGAAGCTTTCTTT	CASSQVTAGTEAFF
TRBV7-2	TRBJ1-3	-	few	TGTGCCAGCAGCTTAGATTTCTCTGGAAACACCATATATTTT	CASSLDFSGNTIYF
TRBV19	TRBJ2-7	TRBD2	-	TGTGCCAGTAGTATTGATGGACTAGCGGGAAGTAACGAGCAGTACTTC	CASSIDGLAGSNEQYF
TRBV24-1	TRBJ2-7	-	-	TGTGCCACCAGTGTAGGGGGCTCCTACGAGCAGTACTTC	CATSVGGSYEQYF